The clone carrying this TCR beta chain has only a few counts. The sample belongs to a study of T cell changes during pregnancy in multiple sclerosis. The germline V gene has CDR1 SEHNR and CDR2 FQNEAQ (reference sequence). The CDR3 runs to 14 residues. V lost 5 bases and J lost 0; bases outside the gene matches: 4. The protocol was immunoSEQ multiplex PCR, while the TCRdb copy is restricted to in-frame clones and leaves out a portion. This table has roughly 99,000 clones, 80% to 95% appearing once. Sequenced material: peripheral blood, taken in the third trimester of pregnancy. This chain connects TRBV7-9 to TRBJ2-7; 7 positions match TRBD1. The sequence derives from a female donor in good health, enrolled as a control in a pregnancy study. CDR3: CASSEGAASYEQYF. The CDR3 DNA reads TGTGCCAGCAGCGAGGGGGCCGCCTCCTACGAGCAGTACTTC.